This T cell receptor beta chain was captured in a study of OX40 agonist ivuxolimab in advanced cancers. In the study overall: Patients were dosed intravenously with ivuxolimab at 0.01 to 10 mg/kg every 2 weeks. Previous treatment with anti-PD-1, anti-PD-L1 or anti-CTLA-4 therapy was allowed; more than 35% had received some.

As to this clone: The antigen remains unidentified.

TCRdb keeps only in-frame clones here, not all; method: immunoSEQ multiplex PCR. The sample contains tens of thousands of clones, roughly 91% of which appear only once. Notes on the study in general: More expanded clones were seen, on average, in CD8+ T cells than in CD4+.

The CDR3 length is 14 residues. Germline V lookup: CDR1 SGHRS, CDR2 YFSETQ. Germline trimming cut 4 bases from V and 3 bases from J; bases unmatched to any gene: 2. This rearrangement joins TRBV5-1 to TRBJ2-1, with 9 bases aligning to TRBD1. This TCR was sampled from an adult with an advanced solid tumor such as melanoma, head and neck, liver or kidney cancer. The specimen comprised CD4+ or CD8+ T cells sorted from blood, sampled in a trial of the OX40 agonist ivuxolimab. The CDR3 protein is CASSGGQGYNEQFF. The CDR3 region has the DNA TGCGCCAGCAGCGGGGGACAGGGCTACAATGAGCAGTTCTTC.